This record covers a single T cell receptor (beta chain). Its antigen is unidentified. The source of the sample is a study of T cells in narcolepsy. Points from the study as a whole: Same-patient CSF and blood CD4+ T cell clonotypes included HCRT-specific and TRIB2-specific autoreactive ones.

The CDR3 totals 15 residues. V was trimmed by 4 bases and J by 1 base, leaving 16 bases between them. The germline gives CDR1 SQVTM, CDR2 ANQGSEA. Produced via immunoSEQ multiplex PCR; TCRdb's table is partial and in-frame only. This sample has some 23,000 clones; roughly 86% occur once, and the top ten carry roughly 1.3%. The chain couples TRBV29-1 to TRBJ1-1; D call uncertain. Sequencing was done on a sample of CD45RA- memory CD4+ T cells from PBMCs. The source is a human donor with narcolepsy. Here the CDR3 reads CSVVLGRGGNTEAFF. DNA of the CDR3: TGCAGCGTTGTGCTAGGGCGAGGTGGGAACACTGAAGCTTTCTTT.